The clone carrying this TCR beta chain was found many times. Its antigen is still unknown. The data originate from a study of response to subunit inactivated influenza vaccine. Study-wide points: Each seasonal influenza vaccination, the authors suggested, recruits few new T cells.

The ends lost 3 bases at V and 0 bases at J; junction bases unmatched: 2. The length of the CDR3 is 15 residues. CDR1 and CDR2 from the germline V gene are LGHNA and YSLEER. A single record per CDR3 protein comes from TCRdb applying MiXCR to the RT-PCR reads. Here the sample spans 450,000 to 600,000 distinct CDR3 sequences, less than 7.5% being singletons. The chain employs TRBV4-3 and TRBJ2-7, with 10 bases identical to TRBD2. The sequence was collected from a man aged 50 to 75 who received an inactivated influenza vaccine. The material was PBMCs from blood, obtained approximately 25 months after vaccination. The CDR3 coding sequence is TGCGCCAGCAGCCAGAGACTAGCGGGCTCCTACGAGCAGTACTTC. This codes for CASSQRLAGSYEQYF.